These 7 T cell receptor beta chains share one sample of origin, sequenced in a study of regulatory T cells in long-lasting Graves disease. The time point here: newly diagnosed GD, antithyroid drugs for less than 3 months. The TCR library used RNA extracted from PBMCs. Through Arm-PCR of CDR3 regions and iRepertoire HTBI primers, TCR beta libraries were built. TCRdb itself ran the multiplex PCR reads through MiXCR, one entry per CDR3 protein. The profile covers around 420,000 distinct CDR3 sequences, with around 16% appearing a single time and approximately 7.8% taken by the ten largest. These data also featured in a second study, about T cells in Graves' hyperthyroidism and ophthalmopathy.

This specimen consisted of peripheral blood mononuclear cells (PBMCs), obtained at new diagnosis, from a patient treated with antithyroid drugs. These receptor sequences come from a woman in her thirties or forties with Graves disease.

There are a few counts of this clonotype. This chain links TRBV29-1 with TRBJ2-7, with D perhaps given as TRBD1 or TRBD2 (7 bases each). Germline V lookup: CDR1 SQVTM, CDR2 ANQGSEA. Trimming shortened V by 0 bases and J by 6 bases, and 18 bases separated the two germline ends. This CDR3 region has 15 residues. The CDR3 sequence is CSVEDRGDSFSEQYF. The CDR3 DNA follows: TGCAGCGTTGAAGATCGGGGGGACAGCTTCTCCGAGCAGTACTTC.

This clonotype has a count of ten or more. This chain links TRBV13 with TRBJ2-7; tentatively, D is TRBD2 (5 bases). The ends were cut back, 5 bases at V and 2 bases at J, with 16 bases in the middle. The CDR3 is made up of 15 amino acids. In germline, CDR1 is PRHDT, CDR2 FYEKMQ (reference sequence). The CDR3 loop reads CASSPGSGPAYEQYF. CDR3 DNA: TGTGCCAGCAGCCCGGGGAGCGGTCCTGCCTACGAGCAGTACTTC. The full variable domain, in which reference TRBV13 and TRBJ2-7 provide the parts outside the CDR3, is AAGVIQSPRHLIKEKRETATLKCYPIPRHDTVYWYQQGPGQDPQFLISFYEKMQSDKGSIPDRFSAQQFSDYHSELNMSSLELGDSALYFCASSPGSGPAYEQYFGPGTRLTVT.

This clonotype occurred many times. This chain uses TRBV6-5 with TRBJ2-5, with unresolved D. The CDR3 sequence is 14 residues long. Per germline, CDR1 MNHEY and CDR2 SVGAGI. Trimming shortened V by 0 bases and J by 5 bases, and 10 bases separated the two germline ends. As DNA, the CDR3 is TGTGCCAGCAGTTACTCCGTGGGGTGGGAGACCCAGTACTTC. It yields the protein CASSYSVGWETQYF.

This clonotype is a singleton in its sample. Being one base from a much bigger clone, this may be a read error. The CDR3 bases are TGTGTCACCAGCAGAGGGGTGGAGAATAGCAATCAGCCCCAGCATTTT. It specifies CVTSRGVENSNQPQHF. The V gene is TRBV15, the J gene TRBJ1-5; TRBD1 might be the D (5 bases). CDR1 LNHNV and CDR2 YYDKDF come from the germline V gene (reference sequence). The CDR3 covers 16 residues.

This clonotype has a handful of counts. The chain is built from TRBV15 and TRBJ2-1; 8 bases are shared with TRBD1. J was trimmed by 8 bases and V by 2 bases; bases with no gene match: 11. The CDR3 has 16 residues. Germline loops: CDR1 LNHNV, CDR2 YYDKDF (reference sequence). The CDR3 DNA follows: TGTGCCACCAGCAGATCAAGGACAGGGAACGGCGATGAGCAGTTCTTC. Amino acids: CATSRSRTGNGDEQFF.

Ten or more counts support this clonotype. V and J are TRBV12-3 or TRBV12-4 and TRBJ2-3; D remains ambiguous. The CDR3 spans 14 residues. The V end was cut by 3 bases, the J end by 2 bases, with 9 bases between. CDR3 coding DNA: TGTGCCAGCAGTTTTTCGAGCGTCACAGATACGCAGTATTTT. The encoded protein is CASSFSSVTDTQYF.

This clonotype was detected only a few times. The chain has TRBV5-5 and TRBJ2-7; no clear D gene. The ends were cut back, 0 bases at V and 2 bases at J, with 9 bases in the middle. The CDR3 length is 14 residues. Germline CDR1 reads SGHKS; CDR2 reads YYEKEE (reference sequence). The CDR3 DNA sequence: TGTGCCAGCAGCTTGGCGGTGAGTCCCTACGAGCAGTACTTC. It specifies CASSLAVSPYEQYF.